The 9 T cell receptor beta chains given below trace back to one sample, sequenced in a study of beta chain features in type 1 diabetes. All of the isolated RNA was reverse transcribed, so expressed TCRB transcripts were sequenced. Generated by immunoSEQ multiplex PCR, the TCRdb table keeps only in-frame clones and is missing some. In the table there are under 250,000 clones, about a tenth of which are singletons. Material: central memory CD4+ T cells from blood. These TCRs come from a man aged 18 to 35 in good health.

The sample holds many counts of this clone. The gene calls are TRBV7-9 and TRBJ2-7; D might be TRBD1 or TRBD2, each matching 5 bases. With 5 bases removed from V and 1 base from J, the gap between germline ends came to 9 bases. Per germline, CDR1 SEHNR and CDR2 FQNEAQ (reference sequence). The CDR3 runs 13 residues. The CDR3 reads CASSPGPSYEQYF. The CDR3 nucleotides are TGTGCCAGCAGCCCGGGACCGTCCTACGAGCAGTACTTC.

The chain joins TRBV14 to TRBJ1-2; D might be TRBD1 (6 bases). Deletions cut 5 bases from V and 6 bases from J, with 13 bases between. This CDR3 comprises 13 residues. CDR1 is SGHDN and CDR2 is FVKESK in the germline V gene. The CDR3 DNA sequence: TGTGCCAGCAGCAGGCCCAGGGGTGATGGCTACACCTTC. This codes for CASSRPRGDGYTF.

This clone appeared a few times. The chain links TRBV30 to TRBJ1-5; D unresolved. The CDR3 contains 15 residues. The V gene lost 4 bases and the J gene lost 2 bases, with 15 bases spanning the gap. CDR1 and CDR2 from the germline V gene are GTSNPN and SVGIG (reference sequence). The DNA of the CDR3 is TGTGCCTGGACCCTAAGGCGCGGGGGCAATCAGCCCCAGCATTTT. Translated: CAWTLRRGGNQPQHF.

This chain joins TRBV18 and TRBJ2-3; D is unresolved. The germline V gene has CDR1 KGHSH and CDR2 LQKENI. Trimming left V 1 base short and J 4 bases short, with 9 bases between. This CDR3 region has 14 residues. CDR3 nucleotide sequence: TGTGCCAGCTCACCACGTGGCTCATCAGATACGCAGTATTTT. Its translation is CASSPRGSSDTQYF.

This clone has just a few counts. The V call is TRBV9, the J call TRBJ2-1, with D unclear. V lost 4 bases and J lost 10, with 18 bases in between. Germline V gives CDR1 SGDLS, CDR2 YYNGEE. The CDR3 sequence is 14 residues long. Here the CDR3 reads CASSFRTDQGEQFF. DNA for the CDR3: TGTGCCAGCAGCTTCCGGACGGATCAAGGGGAGCAGTTCTTC.

In this sample, this clone turned up a few times. The chain uses TRBV13 and TRBJ2-5; 9 nucleotides line up with TRBD2. The ends lost 5 bases at V and 0 bases at J; junction bases unmatched: 7. From germline, CDR1 is PRHDT and CDR2 FYEKMQ (reference sequence). The CDR3 spans 16 residues. Written as DNA, the CDR3 is TGTGCCAGCAGCCTCCTAGCGGGATGGGACCAAGAGACCCAGTACTTC. Translation gives CASSLLAGWDQETQYF.

The chain combines TRBV29-1 with TRBJ2-1; no firm D call. CDR1 is SQVTM and CDR2 is ANQGSEA in the germline V gene. This CDR3 is built from 13 residues. The V gene lost 3 bases and the J gene lost 2 bases, with 8 bases spanning the gap. CDR3 amino acids: CSVDPAAYNEQFF. The CDR3 DNA reads as TGCAGCGTTGACCCCGCCGCCTACAATGAGCAGTTCTTC.

This clone was counted a few times. The chain joins TRBV25-1 to TRBJ2-7, with 7 bases identical to TRBD1. Germline trimming cut 3 bases from V and 5 bases from J; bases unmatched to any gene: 7. This CDR3 region has 14 residues. Germline V gene data show CDR1 as MGHDK and CDR2 as SYGVNS. CDR3 in DNA: TGTGCCAGCAGTGAGACAGGGATCCTCCACGAGCAGTACTTC. The encoded protein is CASSETGILHEQYF.

This chain links TRBV5-4 with TRBJ2-5, with 7 bases matching TRBD1. Germline loops: CDR1 SGHNT, CDR2 YYREEE (reference sequence). This CDR3 is 16 amino acids long. V shed 4 bases, J shed 4 bases, and the junction held 13 bases outside the gene matches. The CDR3 is CASSRLTGLGVETQYF. CDR3 bases: TGTGCCAGCAGCCGATTGACAGGGCTCGGGGTAGAGACCCAGTACTTC.